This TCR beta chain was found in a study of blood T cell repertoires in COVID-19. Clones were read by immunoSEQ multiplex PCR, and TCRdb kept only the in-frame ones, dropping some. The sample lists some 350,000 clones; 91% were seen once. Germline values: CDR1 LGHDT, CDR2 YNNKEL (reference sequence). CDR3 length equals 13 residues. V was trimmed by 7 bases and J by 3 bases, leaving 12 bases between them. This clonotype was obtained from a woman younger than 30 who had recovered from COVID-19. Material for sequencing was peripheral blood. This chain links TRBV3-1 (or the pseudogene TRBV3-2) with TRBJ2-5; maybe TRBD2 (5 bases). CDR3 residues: CASIGRTEETQYF. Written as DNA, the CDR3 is TGTGCCAGCATAGGGAGAACAGAAGAGACCCAGTACTTC.